This record covers a single T cell receptor beta chain. Its antigen is unknown. This may come from a read error, since a much larger clone is one base off. A sample-barcoded 5' primer and a J-beta primer mix were used in a second PCR of roughly 6 to 12 cycles. TCRdb processed the 5' RACE reads anew with MiXCR; each CDR3 protein has one entry. The data show 1,100,000 or so distinct CDR3 sequences, more than 35% seen once. This sample is drawn from a study of blood T cells in healthy people across ages. Findings and caveats of the study: Higher naive T cell percentage went strongly together with higher TCR beta diversity.

Germline CDR1 and CDR2: SGDLS and YYNGEE. The CDR3 sequence is 12 residues long. Aged roughly 6 to 100, donors were systemically healthy Caucasians from Russia. Total RNA extraction produced at least 6 micrograms (per sample) for the study. Material for sequencing was blood. This TCR came from a woman between 55 and 75 years old in good health. The J gene is TRBJ2-7, the V gene TRBV9, with D possibly TRBD1 on 5 matching bases. CDR3 sequence (DNA): TGTGCCAGCAGCCACGACAGTTACGAGCGGTACTTC. Translating gives CASSHDSYERYF.